These T cell receptor beta chains were read from a single sample in a study of post-analysis software for immune sequencing data. TCRdb passed the PCR reads through MiXCR, listing each CDR3 protein once. The table has some 500,000 distinct CDR3 sequences, approximately 45% seen once. Sequencing input: blood. All receptors come from a girl between 5 and 17 years old with multiple sclerosis. The CDR3 runs from the conserved cysteine through the conserved F or W. The D gene is left open where the match is weak. The size field is filled for only some rows; it gives once, few, many or a size class.

D gene: -
clone size: -
J gene: TRBJ1-4
V gene: TRBV4-2
CDR3 protein: CASSQGGESEKLFF
CDR3 DNA: TGTGCCAGCAGCCAAGGCGGGGAAAGTGAAAAACTGTTTTTT

D gene: -
clone size: once
J gene: TRBJ2-7
V gene: TRBV20-1
CDR3 protein: CRIQGESYEQYF
CDR3 DNA: TGCAGAATACAGGGAGAGTCCTACGAGCAGTACTTC

D gene: TRBD1
clone size: -
J gene: TRBJ1-2
V gene: TRBV29-1
CDR3 protein: CSVEVWDRGGYTF
CDR3 DNA: TGCAGCGTTGAAGTTTGGGACAGGGGTGGCTACACCTTC

D gene: TRBD1
clone size: -
J gene: TRBJ2-7
V gene: TRBV6-5
CDR3 protein: CASSSPNYGTGSYEQYF
CDR3 DNA: TGTGCCAGCAGTTCCCCAAACTATGGGACAGGCTCCTACGAGCAGTACTTC

D gene: -
clone size: few
J gene: TRBJ2-7
V gene: TRBV5-5
CDR3 protein: CASSLVGANYEQYF
CDR3 DNA: TGTGCCAGCAGCTTGGTGGGTGCTAACTACGAGCAGTACTTC

D gene: -
clone size: -
J gene: TRBJ2-6
V gene: TRBV6-1
CDR3 protein: CASSESSWGSGANVLTF
CDR3 DNA: TGTGCCAGCAGTGAATCGTCATGGGGCTCCGGGGCCAACGTCCTGACTTTC

D gene: -
clone size: -
J gene: TRBJ2-7
V gene: TRBV11-1
CDR3 protein: CASSLSSEYDSYF
CDR3 DNA: TGTGCCAGCAGCTTATCCTCGGAGTACGATTCCTACTTC

D gene: -
clone size: few
J gene: TRBJ2-1
V gene: TRBV4-1
CDR3 protein: CASSQVKGYDEQFF
CDR3 DNA: TGCGCCAGCAGCCAAGTAAAAGGGTATGATGAGCAGTTCTTC

D gene: TRBD1
clone size: few
J gene: TRBJ2-4
V gene: TRBV5-1
CDR3 protein: CASSLVRDREQYF
CDR3 DNA: TGCGCCAGCAGCTTGGTCCGGGACAGGGAGCAGTACTTC

D gene: -
clone size: -
J gene: TRBJ2-7
V gene: TRBV5-6
CDR3 protein: CASSLDINYEQYF
CDR3 DNA: TGTGCCAGCAGCTTAGACATCAACTACGAGCAGTACTTC

D gene: -
clone size: -
J gene: TRBJ2-1
V gene: TRBV24-1
CDR3 protein: CATSDLMDSNEQFF
CDR3 DNA: TGTGCCACCAGTGATTTGATGGACAGCAATGAGCAGTTCTTC

D gene: -
clone size: -
J gene: TRBJ2-7
V gene: TRBV28
CDR3 protein: CASSLGYPYEQYF
CDR3 DNA: TGTGCCAGCAGTTTAGGCTATCCCTACGAGCAGTACTTC

D gene: -
clone size: -
J gene: TRBJ1-2
V gene: TRBV7-2
CDR3 protein: CASSLPQGTSGYTF
CDR3 DNA: TGTGCCAGCAGCTTACCCCAAGGGACGAGCGGCTACACCTTC

D gene: -
clone size: -
J gene: TRBJ1-2
V gene: TRBV3-1
CDR3 protein: CASSQWEQNGYTF
CDR3 DNA: TGTGCCAGCAGCCAGTGGGAACAGAATGGCTACACCTTC

D gene: -
clone size: -
J gene: TRBJ2-5
V gene: TRBV5-1
CDR3 protein: CASSSVGGQETQYF
CDR3 DNA: TGCGCCAGCAGCTCGGTGGGGGGACAAGAGACCCAGTACTTC

D gene: TRBD2
clone size: -
J gene: TRBJ2-5
V gene: TRBV28
CDR3 protein: CASSEASGPTKTQYF
CDR3 DNA: TGTGCCAGCAGTGAGGCTAGCGGGCCTACGAAGACCCAGTACTTC

D gene: -
clone size: -
J gene: TRBJ2-1
V gene: TRBV5-1
CDR3 protein: CASKRAGRDNEQFF
CDR3 DNA: TGCGCCAGCAAGCGTGCCGGGAGAGACAATGAGCAGTTCTTC

D gene: -
clone size: few
J gene: TRBJ2-7
V gene: TRBV5-1
CDR3 protein: CASSLITGIDEQYF
CDR3 DNA: TGCGCCAGCAGCTTGATTACAGGGATCGACGAGCAGTACTTC

D gene: -
clone size: -
J gene: TRBJ2-1
V gene: TRBV4-1
CDR3 protein: CASSQDPRPGPNEQFF
CDR3 DNA: TGCGCCAGCAGCCAAGATCCCCGGCCAGGTCCCAATGAGCAGTTCTTC